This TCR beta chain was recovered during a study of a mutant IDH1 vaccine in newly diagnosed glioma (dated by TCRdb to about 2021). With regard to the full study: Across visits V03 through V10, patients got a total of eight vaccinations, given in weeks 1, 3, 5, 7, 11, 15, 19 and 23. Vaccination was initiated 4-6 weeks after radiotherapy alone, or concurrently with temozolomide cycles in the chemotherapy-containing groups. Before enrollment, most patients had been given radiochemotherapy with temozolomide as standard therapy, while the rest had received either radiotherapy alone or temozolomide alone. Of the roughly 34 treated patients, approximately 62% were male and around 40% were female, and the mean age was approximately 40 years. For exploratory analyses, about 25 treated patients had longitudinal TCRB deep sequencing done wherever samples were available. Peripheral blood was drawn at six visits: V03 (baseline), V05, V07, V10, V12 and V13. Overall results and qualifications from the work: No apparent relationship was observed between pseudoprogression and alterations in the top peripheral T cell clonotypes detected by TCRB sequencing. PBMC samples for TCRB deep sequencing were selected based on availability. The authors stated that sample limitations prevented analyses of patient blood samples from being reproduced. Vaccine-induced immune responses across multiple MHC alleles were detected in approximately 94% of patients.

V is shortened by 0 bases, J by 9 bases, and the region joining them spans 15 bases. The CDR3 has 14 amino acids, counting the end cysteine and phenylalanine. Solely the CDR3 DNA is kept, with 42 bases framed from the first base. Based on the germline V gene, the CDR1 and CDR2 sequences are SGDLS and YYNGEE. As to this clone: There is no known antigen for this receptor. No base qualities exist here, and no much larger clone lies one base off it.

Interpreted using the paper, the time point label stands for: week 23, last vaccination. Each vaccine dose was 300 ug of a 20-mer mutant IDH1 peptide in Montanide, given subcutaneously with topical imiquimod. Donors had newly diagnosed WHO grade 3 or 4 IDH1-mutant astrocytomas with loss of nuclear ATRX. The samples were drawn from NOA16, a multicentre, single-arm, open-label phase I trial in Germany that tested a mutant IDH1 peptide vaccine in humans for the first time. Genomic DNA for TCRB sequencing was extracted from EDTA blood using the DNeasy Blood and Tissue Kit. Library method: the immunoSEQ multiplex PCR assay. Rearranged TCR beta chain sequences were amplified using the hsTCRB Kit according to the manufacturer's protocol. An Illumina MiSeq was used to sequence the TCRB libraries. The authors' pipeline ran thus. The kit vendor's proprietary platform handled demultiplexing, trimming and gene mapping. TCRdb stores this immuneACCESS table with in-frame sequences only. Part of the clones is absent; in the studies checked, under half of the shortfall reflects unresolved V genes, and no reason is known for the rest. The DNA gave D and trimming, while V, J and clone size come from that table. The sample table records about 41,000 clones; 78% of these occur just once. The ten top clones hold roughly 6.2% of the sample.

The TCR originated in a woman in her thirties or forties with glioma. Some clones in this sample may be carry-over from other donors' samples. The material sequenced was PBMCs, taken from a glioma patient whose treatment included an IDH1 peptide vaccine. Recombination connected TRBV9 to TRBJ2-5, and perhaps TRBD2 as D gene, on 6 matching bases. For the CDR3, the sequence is CASSVGSVTGAQYF. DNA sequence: TGTGCCAGCAGCGTAGGATCGGTTACGGGGGCCCAGTACTTC.